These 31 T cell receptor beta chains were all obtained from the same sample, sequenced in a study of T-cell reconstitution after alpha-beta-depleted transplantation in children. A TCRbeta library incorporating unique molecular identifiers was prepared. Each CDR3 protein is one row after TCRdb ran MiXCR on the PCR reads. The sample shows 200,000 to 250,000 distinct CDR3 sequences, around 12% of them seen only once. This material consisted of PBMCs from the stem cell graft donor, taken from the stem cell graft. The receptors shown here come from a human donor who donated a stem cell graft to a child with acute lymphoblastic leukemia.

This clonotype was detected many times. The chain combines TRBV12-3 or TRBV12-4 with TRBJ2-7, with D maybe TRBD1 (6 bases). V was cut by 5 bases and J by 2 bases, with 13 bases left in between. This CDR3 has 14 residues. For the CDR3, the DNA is TGTGCCAGCAGTCCAACAGGGTCCCCCTACGAGCAGTACTTC. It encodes CASSPTGSPYEQYF.

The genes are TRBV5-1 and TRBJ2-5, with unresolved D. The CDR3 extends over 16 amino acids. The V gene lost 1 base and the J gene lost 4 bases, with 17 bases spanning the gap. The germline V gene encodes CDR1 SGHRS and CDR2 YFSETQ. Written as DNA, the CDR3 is TGCGCCAGCAGCTTGATAGGTGGGCCCTTGAGAGAGACCCAGTACTTC. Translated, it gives CASSLIGGPLRETQYF.

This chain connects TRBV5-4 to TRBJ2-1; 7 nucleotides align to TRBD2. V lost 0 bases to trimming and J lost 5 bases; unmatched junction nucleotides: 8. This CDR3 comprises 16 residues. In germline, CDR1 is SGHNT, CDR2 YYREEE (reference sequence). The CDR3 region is CASSLVGLAVNNEQFF. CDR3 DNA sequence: TGTGCCAGCAGCTTGGTTGGGCTAGCGGTAAACAATGAGCAGTTCTTC.

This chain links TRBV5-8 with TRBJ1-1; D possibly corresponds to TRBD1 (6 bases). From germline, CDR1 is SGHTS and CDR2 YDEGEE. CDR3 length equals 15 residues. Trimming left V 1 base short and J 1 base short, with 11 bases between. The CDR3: CASSLWGAENTEAFF. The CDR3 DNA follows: TGTGCCAGCAGCTTGTGGGGGGCAGAGAACACTGAAGCTTTCTTT.

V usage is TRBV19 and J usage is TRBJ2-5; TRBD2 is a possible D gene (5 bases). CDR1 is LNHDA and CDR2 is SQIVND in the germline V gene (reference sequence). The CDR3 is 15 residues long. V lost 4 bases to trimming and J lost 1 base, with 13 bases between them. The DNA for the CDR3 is TGTGCCAGTAGTAACCGGAGGAGGACCCAAGAGACCCAGTACTTC. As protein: CASSNRRRTQETQYF.

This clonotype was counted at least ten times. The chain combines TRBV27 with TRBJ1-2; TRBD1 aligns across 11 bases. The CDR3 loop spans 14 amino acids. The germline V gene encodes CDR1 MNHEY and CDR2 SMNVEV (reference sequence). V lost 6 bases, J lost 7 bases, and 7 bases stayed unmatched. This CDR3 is CASRGTGGIIGYTF. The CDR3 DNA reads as TGTGCCAGCAGGGGGACAGGGGGGATAATTGGCTACACCTTC.

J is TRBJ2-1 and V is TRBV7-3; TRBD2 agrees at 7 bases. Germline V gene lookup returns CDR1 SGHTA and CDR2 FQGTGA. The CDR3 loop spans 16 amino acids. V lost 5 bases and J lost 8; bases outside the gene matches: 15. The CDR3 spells CASSPNSAGVGDEQFF. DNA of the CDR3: TGTGCCAGCAGCCCGAATTCTGCGGGAGTGGGGGATGAGCAGTTCTTC. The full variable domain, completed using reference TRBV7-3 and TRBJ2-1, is GAGVSQTPSNKVTEKGKYVELRCDPISGHTALYWYRQSLGQGPEFLIYFQGTGAADDSGLPNDRFFAVRPEGSVSTLKIQRTERGDSAVYLCASSPNSAGVGDEQFFGPGTRLTVL.

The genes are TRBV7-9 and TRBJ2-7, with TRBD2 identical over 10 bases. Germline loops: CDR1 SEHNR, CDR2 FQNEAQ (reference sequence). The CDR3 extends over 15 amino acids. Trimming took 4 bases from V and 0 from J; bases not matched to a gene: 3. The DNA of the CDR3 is TGTGCCAGCAGCTCCGGGACTAGCGTCTCCTACGAGCAGTACTTC. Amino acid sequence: CASSSGTSVSYEQYF.

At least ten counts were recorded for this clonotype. CDR3 sequence: CASRPRDRGGLRGDEQFF. The CDR3 region has the DNA TGCGCCAGCAGACCGCGTGACAGGGGTGGACTGAGGGGCGATGAGCAGTTCTTC. The rearrangement uses TRBV5-1 and TRBJ2-1; 8 bases are shared with TRBD1. The germline V gene encodes CDR1 SGHRS and CDR2 YFSETQ. This CDR3 comprises 18 residues. The junction had 21 bases not matched to a gene; V was cut back by 5 bases and J by 8 bases.

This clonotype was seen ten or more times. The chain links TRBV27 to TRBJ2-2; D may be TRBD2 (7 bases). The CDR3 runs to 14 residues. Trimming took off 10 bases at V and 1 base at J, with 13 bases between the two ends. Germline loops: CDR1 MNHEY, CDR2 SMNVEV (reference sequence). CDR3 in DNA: TGTGCCACCCAAGGGGGGGGGAACACCGGGGAGCTGTTTTTT. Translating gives CATQGGGNTGELFF.

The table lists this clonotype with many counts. CDR3 coding DNA: TGTGCCAGCAGCTTTCGTGGGAGGGACACAGATACGCAGTATTTT. It specifies CASSFRGRDTDTQYF. The genes are TRBV7-2 and TRBJ2-3, with 7 bases lining up with TRBD2. V was clipped by 3 bases and J by 2 bases; unmatched bases: 5. Germline CDR1 SGHTA, CDR2 FQGNSA. This CDR3 has 15 residues.

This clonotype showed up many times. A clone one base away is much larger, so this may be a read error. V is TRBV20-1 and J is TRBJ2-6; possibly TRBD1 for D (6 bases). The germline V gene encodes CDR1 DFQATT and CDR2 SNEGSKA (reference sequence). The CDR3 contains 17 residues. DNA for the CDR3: TGCAGTGCTAGCGGACAGACGTCAAGCTCTGGGGCCAACGGCCTGACTTTC. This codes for CSASGQTSSSGANGLTF.

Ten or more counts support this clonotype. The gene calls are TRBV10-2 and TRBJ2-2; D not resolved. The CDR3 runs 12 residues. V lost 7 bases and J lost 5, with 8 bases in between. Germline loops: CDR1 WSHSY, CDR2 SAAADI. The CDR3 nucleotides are TGCGCCAGCATCGACGGTACCGGGGAGCTGTTTTTT. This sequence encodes CASIDGTGELFF.

This CDR3 is CASSIKGRGGSDTQYF. The CDR3 bases are TGTGCCAGTAGTATAAAGGGTCGGGGAGGATCAGATACGCAGTATTTT. This rearrangement joins TRBV19 to TRBJ2-3; D is perhaps TRBD2 (6 bases). V was trimmed by 2 bases and J by 4 bases, leaving 16 bases between them. The CDR3 runs to 16 residues. Germline values: CDR1 LNHDA, CDR2 SQIVND (reference sequence).

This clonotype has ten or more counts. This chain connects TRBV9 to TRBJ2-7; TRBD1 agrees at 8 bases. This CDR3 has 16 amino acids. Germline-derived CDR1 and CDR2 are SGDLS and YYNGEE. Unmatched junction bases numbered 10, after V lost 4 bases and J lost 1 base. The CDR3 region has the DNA TGTGCCAGCAGCTACGGGGCAACAGGGGGTTCCTACGAGCAGTACTTC. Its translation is CASSYGATGGSYEQYF.

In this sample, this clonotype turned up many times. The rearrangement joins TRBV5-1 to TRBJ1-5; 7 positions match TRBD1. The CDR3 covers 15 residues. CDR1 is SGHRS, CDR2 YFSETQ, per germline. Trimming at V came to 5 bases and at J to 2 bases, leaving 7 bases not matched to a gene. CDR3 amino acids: CASRQNTGGNQPQHF. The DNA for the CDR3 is TGCGCCAGCAGACAGAATACAGGGGGCAATCAGCCCCAGCATTTT.

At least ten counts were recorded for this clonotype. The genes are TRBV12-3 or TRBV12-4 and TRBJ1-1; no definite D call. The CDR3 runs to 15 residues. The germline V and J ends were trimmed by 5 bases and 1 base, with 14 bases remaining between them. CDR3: CASSPEEGWNTEAFF. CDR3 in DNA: TGTGCCAGCAGTCCTGAGGAAGGGTGGAACACTGAAGCTTTCTTT.

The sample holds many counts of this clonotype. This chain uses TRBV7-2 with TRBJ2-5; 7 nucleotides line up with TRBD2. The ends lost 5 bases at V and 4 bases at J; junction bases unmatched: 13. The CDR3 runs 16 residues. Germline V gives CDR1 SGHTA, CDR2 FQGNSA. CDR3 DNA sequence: TGTGCCAGCAGCCTATTCCTTTTAGCGGGTAGAGAGACCCAGTACTTC. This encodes CASSLFLLAGRETQYF.

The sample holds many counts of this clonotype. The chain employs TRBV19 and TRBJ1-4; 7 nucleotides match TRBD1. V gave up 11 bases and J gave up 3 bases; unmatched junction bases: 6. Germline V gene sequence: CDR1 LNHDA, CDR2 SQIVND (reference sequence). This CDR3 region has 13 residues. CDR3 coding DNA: TGTGCCTGCCGGGACAGCCCTAATGAAAAACTGTTTTTT. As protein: CACRDSPNEKLFF.

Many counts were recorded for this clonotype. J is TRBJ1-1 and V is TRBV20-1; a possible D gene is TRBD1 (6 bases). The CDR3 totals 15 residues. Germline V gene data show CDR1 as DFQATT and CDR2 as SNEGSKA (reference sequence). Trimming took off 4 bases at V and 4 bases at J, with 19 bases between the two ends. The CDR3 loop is CSANRTGIGGTEAFF. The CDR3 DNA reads TGCAGTGCTAACCGAACAGGGATTGGCGGCACTGAAGCTTTCTTT.

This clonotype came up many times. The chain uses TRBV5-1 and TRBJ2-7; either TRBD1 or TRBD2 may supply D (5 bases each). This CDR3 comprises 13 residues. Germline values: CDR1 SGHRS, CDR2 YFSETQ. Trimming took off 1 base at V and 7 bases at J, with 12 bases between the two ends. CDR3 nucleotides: TGCGCCAGCAGCTTGCAGGGATCGGGGGAGCAGTACTTC. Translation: CASSLQGSGEQYF.

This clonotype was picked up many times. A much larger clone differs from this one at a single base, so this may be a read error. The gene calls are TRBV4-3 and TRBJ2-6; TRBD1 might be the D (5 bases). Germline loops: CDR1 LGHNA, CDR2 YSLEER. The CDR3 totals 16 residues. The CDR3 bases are TGCGCCAGCAGCCAAGATGTCAGCTCTGGGGCCAACGGCCTGACTTTC. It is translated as CASSQDVSSGANGLTF.

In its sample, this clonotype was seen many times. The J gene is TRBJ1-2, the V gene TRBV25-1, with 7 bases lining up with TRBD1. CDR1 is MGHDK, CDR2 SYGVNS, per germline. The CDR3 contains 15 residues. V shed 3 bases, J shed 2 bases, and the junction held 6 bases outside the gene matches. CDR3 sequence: CASSDRLQGNYGYTF. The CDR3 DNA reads TGTGCCAGCAGTGATCGATTACAGGGGAACTATGGCTACACCTTC.

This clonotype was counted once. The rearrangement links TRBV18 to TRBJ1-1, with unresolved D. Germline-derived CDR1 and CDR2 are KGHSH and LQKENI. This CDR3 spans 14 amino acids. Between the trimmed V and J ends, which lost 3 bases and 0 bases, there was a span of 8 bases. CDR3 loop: CASSPRQMNTEAFF. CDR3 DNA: TGTGCCAGCTCACCGAGGCAGATGAACACTGAAGCTTTCTTT. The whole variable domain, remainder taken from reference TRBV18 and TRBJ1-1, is NAGVMQNPRHLVRRRGQEARLRCSPMKGHSHVYWYRQLPEEGLKFMVYLQKENIIDESGMPKERFSAEFPKEGPSILRIQQVVRGDSAAYFCASSPRQMNTEAFFGQGTRLTVV.

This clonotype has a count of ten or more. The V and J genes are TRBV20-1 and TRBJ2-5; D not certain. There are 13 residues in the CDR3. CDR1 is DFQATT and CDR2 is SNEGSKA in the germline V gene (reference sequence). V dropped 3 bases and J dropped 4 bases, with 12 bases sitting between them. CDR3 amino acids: CSASVPAGETQYF. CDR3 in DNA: TGCAGTGCTAGCGTGCCTGCTGGAGAGACCCAGTACTTC.

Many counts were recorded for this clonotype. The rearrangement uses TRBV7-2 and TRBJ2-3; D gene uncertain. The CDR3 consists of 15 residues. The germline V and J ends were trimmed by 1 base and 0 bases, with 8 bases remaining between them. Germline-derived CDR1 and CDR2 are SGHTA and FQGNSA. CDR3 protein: CASSLDGRSTDTQYF. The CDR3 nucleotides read TGTGCCAGCAGCTTAGACGGGCGCAGCACAGATACGCAGTATTTT.

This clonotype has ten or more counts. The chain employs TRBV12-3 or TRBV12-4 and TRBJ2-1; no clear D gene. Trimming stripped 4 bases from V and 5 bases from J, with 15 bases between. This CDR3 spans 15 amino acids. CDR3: CASSYISLSNNEQFF. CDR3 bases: TGTGCCAGCAGTTACATTAGCCTATCTAACAATGAGCAGTTCTTC.

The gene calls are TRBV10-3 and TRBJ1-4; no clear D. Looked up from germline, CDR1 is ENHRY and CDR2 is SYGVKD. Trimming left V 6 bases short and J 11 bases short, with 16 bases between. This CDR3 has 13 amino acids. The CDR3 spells CAISSALGMKLFF. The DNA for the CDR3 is TGTGCCATCAGCAGTGCCCTAGGGATGAAACTGTTTTTT.

The CDR3 is CASSLGPQGGELFF. CDR3 in DNA: TGTGCCAGCAGCTTGGGCCCCCAAGGCGGGGAGCTGTTTTTT. This rearrangement joins TRBV5-5 to TRBJ2-2; D not certain. CDR3 length: 14 residues. Per the germline V gene, CDR1 is SGHKS and CDR2 is YYEKEE (reference sequence). The V end lost 0 bases, the J end lost 7 bases, and 10 bases lay between the germline ends.

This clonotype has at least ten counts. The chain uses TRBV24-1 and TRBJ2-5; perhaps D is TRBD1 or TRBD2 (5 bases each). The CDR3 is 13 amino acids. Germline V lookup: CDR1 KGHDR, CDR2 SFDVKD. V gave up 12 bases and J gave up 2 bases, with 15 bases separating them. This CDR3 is CASVGDGQETQYF. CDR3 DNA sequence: TGTGCCTCAGTGGGGGACGGACAAGAGACCCAGTACTTC.

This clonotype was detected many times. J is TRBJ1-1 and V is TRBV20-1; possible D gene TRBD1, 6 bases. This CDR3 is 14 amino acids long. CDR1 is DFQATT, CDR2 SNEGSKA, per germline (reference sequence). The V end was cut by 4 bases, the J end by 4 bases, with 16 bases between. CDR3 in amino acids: CSAMGARRSTEAFF. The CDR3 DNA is TGCAGTGCTATGGGGGCTCGGAGGAGCACTGAAGCTTTCTTT.